Listed below are T cell receptor beta chains from one sample, sequenced in a study of radiotherapy plus CTLA-4 blockade in lung cancer. TCRdb's table, derived via immunoSEQ multiplex PCR, lists solely in-frame clones and lacks some. The table includes about 38,000 clones, around three quarters detected once. This sample comprised peripheral blood, obtained from a patient treated with radiotherapy plus ipilimumab. These receptors all stem from a human donor with non-small cell lung cancer who had stable disease on radiotherapy plus ipilimumab. Both conserved end residues are part of each CDR3. D genes are given only for firm matches. The size of a clone is reported for some rows only, either as once, few or many, or as a class for expanded clones.

d_gene: -
abundance: -
v_gene: TRBV5-4
j_gene: TRBJ1-3
CDR3nt: TGTGCCAGCAGCTTGGCGTTCGGGGGCGATTACTCTGGAAACACCATATATTTT
CDR3aa: CASSLAFGGDYSGNTIYF

d_gene: -
abundance: -
v_gene: TRBV28
j_gene: TRBJ2-6
CDR3nt: TGTGCCAGCAGTTTACAGAGCTCTGGGGCCAACGTCCTGACTTTC
CDR3aa: CASSLQSSGANVLTF

d_gene: -
abundance: -
v_gene: TRBV10-1
j_gene: TRBJ2-4
CDR3nt: TGCGCCAGCAGTGAATTACCAGGGGCCAAAAACATTCAGTACTTC
CDR3aa: CASSELPGAKNIQYF

d_gene: -
abundance: -
v_gene: TRBV5-6
j_gene: TRBJ1-3
CDR3nt: TGTGCCAGCAGCTTCGGTACAGGAGGAAACACCATATATTTT
CDR3aa: CASSFGTGGNTIYF

d_gene: TRBD2
abundance: -
v_gene: TRBV10-2
j_gene: TRBJ2-1
CDR3nt: TGCGCCAGCAGTGAGTCGGCTAGCGGGAAAAATGAGCAGTTCTTC
CDR3aa: CASSESASGKNEQFF

d_gene: TRBD1
abundance: -
v_gene: TRBV28
j_gene: TRBJ1-1
CDR3nt: TGTGCCAGCAGTTCCGCCGGGACAGGGAACACTGAAGCTTTCTTT
CDR3aa: CASSSAGTGNTEAFF

d_gene: -
abundance: -
v_gene: TRBV19
j_gene: TRBJ2-2
CDR3nt: TGTGCCAGTTGTGCAGCGAACACCGGGGAGCTGTTTTTT
CDR3aa: CASCAANTGELFF

d_gene: -
abundance: -
v_gene: TRBV29-1
j_gene: TRBJ2-1
CDR3nt: TGCAGCGTTGTTTCTCCAAGGGGGGAGTCCTACAATGAGCAGTTCTTC
CDR3aa: CSVVSPRGESYNEQFF

d_gene: TRBD1
abundance: -
v_gene: TRBV10-1
j_gene: TRBJ2-1
CDR3nt: TGCGCCAGCAGTGAGTCGGGACAGGGGCATGAGCAGTTCTTC
CDR3aa: CASSESGQGHEQFF

d_gene: -
abundance: -
v_gene: TRBV28
j_gene: TRBJ1-2
CDR3nt: TGTGCCAGACAGGGTTTAGTTGGCTACACCTTC
CDR3aa: CARQGLVGYTF

d_gene: -
abundance: -
v_gene: TRBV5-1
j_gene: TRBJ1-6
CDR3nt: TGCGCCAGCAGCTTAGACAGAGTAAATAATTCACCCCTCCACTTT
CDR3aa: CASSLDRVNNSPLHF

d_gene: -
abundance: -
v_gene: TRBV2
j_gene: TRBJ1-2
CDR3nt: TGTGCCAGCAGGGATAAGGGTCTCGGTGGCTACACCTTC
CDR3aa: CASRDKGLGGYTF

d_gene: TRBD1
abundance: -
v_gene: TRBV6-1
j_gene: TRBJ1-1
CDR3nt: TGTGCCAGCAGTTCCACGACAGGGGGCAGGGGTGAAGCTTTCTTT
CDR3aa: CASSSTTGGRGEAFF

d_gene: -
abundance: -
v_gene: TRBV18
j_gene: TRBJ1-6
CDR3nt: TGTGCCAGCTCACCAACAACAGGGAGGATGGCACCCCTCCACTTT
CDR3aa: CASSPTTGRMAPLHF

d_gene: TRBD1
abundance: -
v_gene: TRBV30
j_gene: TRBJ2-7
CDR3nt: TGTGCCTGCGGACAGGGGTCCTCTTTCGAGCAGTACTTC
CDR3aa: CACGQGSSFEQYF

d_gene: -
abundance: -
v_gene: TRBV28
j_gene: TRBJ1-2
CDR3nt: TGTGCCAGCAGTTTTCTGAACTATGGCTACACCTTC
CDR3aa: CASSFLNYGYTF

d_gene: TRBD1
abundance: medium-sized
v_gene: TRBV4-2
j_gene: TRBJ1-6
CDR3nt: TGTGCCAGCACAAAGGACAGGGGCTATAATTCACCCCTCCACTTT
CDR3aa: CASTKDRGYNSPLHF

d_gene: -
abundance: -
v_gene: TRBV2
j_gene: TRBJ1-6
CDR3nt: TGTGCCAGCACCCCCGGGCAGGCCCATAATTCACCCCTCCACTTT
CDR3aa: CASTPGQAHNSPLHF

d_gene: -
abundance: -
v_gene: TRBV7-8
j_gene: TRBJ1-1
CDR3nt: TGTGCCAGCAGCCCTATACAGTCGAACACTGAAGCTTTCTTT
CDR3aa: CASSPIQSNTEAFF

d_gene: -
abundance: -
v_gene: TRBV6-5
j_gene: TRBJ1-2
CDR3nt: TGTGCCAGCAGTATAACACAGGGTGGTTATGGCTACACCTTC
CDR3aa: CASSITQGGYGYTF

d_gene: -
abundance: -
v_gene: TRBV9
j_gene: TRBJ1-1
CDR3nt: TGTGCCAGCAGCACGACAGCGACGACTGAAGCTTTCTTT
CDR3aa: CASSTTATTEAFF

d_gene: -
abundance: -
v_gene: TRBV19
j_gene: TRBJ2-6
CDR3nt: TGTGCCAGTAGCCCGACAGACTCTGGGGCCAACGTCCTGACTTTC
CDR3aa: CASSPTDSGANVLTF

d_gene: -
abundance: -
v_gene: TRBV5-6
j_gene: TRBJ2-3
CDR3nt: TGTGCCAGCAGCTCCTTAGGCACAGATACGCAGTATTTT
CDR3aa: CASSSLGTDTQYF

d_gene: -
abundance: -
v_gene: TRBV7-9
j_gene: TRBJ1-2
CDR3nt: TGTGCCAGCAGCGACCCGGGGGACTATGGCTACACCTTC
CDR3aa: CASSDPGDYGYTF

d_gene: -
abundance: -
v_gene: TRBV5-1
j_gene: TRBJ1-3
CDR3nt: TGCGCCAGCAGCCAAAACTATGACACCATATATTTT
CDR3aa: CASSQNYDTIYF

d_gene: TRBD2
abundance: -
v_gene: TRBV4-1
j_gene: TRBJ2-2
CDR3nt: TGCGCCAGCAGCCAAGCTTGGGGGCAGCTAGCGGGGGTTCTAAACACCGGGGAGCTGTTTTTT
CDR3aa: CASSQAWGQLAGVLNTGELFF

d_gene: TRBD2
abundance: -
v_gene: TRBV9
j_gene: TRBJ2-7
CDR3nt: TGTGCCAGCAGCGTGCTTACGGGGGGAATAGACGAGCAGTACTTC
CDR3aa: CASSVLTGGIDEQYF

d_gene: -
abundance: -
v_gene: TRBV7-2
j_gene: TRBJ1-6
CDR3nt: TGTGCCAGCAGCTTAGCTTCAGGGGATTCACCCCTCCACTTT
CDR3aa: CASSLASGDSPLHF

d_gene: -
abundance: -
v_gene: TRBV7-8
j_gene: TRBJ2-7
CDR3nt: TGTGCCAGCAGCTTAGGGGACGGGAGCTCCTACGAGCAGTACTTC
CDR3aa: CASSLGDGSSYEQYF

d_gene: -
abundance: few
v_gene: TRBV19
j_gene: TRBJ1-4
CDR3nt: TGTGCCAGTAGTATCGGCGCAAGCAAAAAACTGTTTTTT
CDR3aa: CASSIGASKKLFF